These 26 T cell receptor beta chains were sequenced from one sample in a study of T-cell memory formation after mild COVID-19. TCRdb re-called the 5' RACE reads through MiXCR, storing one row per CDR3 protein. The table has 40,000 to 60,000 distinct CDR3 sequences, about 7.3% seen once; the top ten hold 1.4%. Sequenced material: PBMCs or a T cell subset sorted from them (not recorded which). The receptor source for this set is a man between 18 and 35 years old who had mild COVID-19 (a few samples of this study predate the infection). Cell type and time point are not known.

The CDR3 bases are TGTGCCAGCTCAGCGTCCCAGGGGCGCGGGGGATATGAGCAGTTCTTC. Translating gives CASSASQGRGGYEQFF. This rearrangement joins TRBV18 to TRBJ2-1, with D possibly TRBD2 on 7 matching bases. There are 16 residues in the CDR3. Germline CDR1 and CDR2: KGHSH and LQKENI. The V gene lost 5 bases and the J gene lost 8 bases, with 22 bases spanning the gap.

This clonotype was seen a few times. The J gene is TRBJ1-2, the V gene TRBV7-2; 7 bases are shared with TRBD1. This CDR3 is built from 14 residues. The V gene end was trimmed by 2 bases and the J gene end by 2 bases; junction bases not matched to a gene: 2. Germline assignment: CDR1 SGHTA and CDR2 FQGNSA. CDR3 nucleotides: TGTGCCAGCAGCTTATTACAGGGGAACTATGGCTACACCTTC. Translated, it gives CASSLLQGNYGYTF.

The chain couples TRBV2 to TRBJ2-1, with a possible D match to TRBD2 (6 bases). CDR1 and CDR2 from the germline V gene are SNHLY and FYNNEI. With 0 bases removed from V and 5 bases from J, the gap between germline ends came to 17 bases. The CDR3 is made up of 17 amino acids. CDR3 nucleotides: TGTGCCAGCAGTGAAGCGCTTACGGGAGTTCGGAACAATGAGCAGTTCTTC. Translated, it gives CASSEALTGVRNNEQFF.

Many counts were recorded for this clonotype. V gene TRBV4-3 combines with J gene TRBJ2-2; D unclear. V was clipped by 2 bases and J by 6 bases, with 19 bases between them. The CDR3 spans 17 residues. CDR1 and CDR2 (germline): LGHNA, YSLEER. CDR3 in amino acids: CASSQSASPRSPGELFF. The CDR3 DNA sequence: TGCGCCAGCAGCCAATCCGCCTCTCCGAGGTCCCCCGGGGAGCTGTTTTTT.

This clonotype was observed a handful of times. CDR3 in amino acids: CASSPGFSGGSSYEQYF. The CDR3 bases are TGTGCCAGCAGCCCAGGATTTAGCGGGGGTTCCTCCTACGAGCAGTACTTC. This chain links TRBV7-9 with TRBJ2-7; 9 bases fit TRBD2. The CDR3 is made up of 17 amino acids. J lost 0 bases, V lost 5 bases, and 11 bases had no gene match. Germline CDR1 is SEHNR and CDR2 is FQNEAQ (reference sequence).

This clonotype came up a few times. The chain links TRBV6-4 to TRBJ2-1; 8 bases are shared with TRBD2. With 3 bases clipped from V and 4 bases from J, the junction kept 8 bases outside the gene matches. Looked up from germline, CDR1 is MRHNA and CDR2 is SNTAGT. CDR3 length equals 16 residues. The CDR3 DNA reads as TGTGCCAGCAGTGAATTTGCGGGGGGTCGGTACAATGAGCAGTTCTTC. It specifies CASSEFAGGRYNEQFF.

The sample holds a few counts of this clonotype. V gene TRBV20-1 combines with J gene TRBJ2-7; D uncertain. CDR1 is DFQATT and CDR2 is SNEGSKA in the germline V gene (reference sequence). The CDR3 sequence is 14 residues long. V was shortened by 6 bases and J by 0 bases, with 15 bases between the two germline ends. The chain's CDR3 is CSAARSPDSYEQYF. The CDR3 nucleotides are TGCAGTGCCGCCCGGTCCCCCGACTCCTACGAGCAGTACTTC.

This clonotype was observed many times. The CDR3 spells CASRAGGATGSAYEQYF. In DNA form, the CDR3 reads TGTGCCAGCAGGGCCGGTGGGGCGACAGGGTCGGCCTACGAGCAGTACTTC. The rearrangement joins TRBV27 to TRBJ2-7, with 7 bases identical to TRBD1. Germline values: CDR1 MNHEY, CDR2 SMNVEV (reference sequence). V shed 6 bases, J shed 2 bases, and the junction held 16 bases outside the gene matches. The CDR3 totals 17 residues.

The V call is TRBV9, the J call TRBJ2-7; unclear D gene. The germline CDR1 and CDR2 sequences are SGDLS and YYNGEE. The germline V and J ends were trimmed by 1 base and 3 bases, with 14 bases remaining between them. The CDR3 has 15 residues. The DNA for the CDR3 is TGTGCCAGCAGCGTACAATCAGGTGATATCTACGAGCAGTACGTC. This encodes CASSVQSGDIYEQYV.

This clonotype was seen more than once but under ten times. The chain links TRBV29-1 to TRBJ2-1, with TRBD2 matching 8 bases. The germline CDR1 and CDR2 sequences are SQVTM and ANQGSEA. The junction had 8 bases not matched to a gene; V was cut back by 8 bases and J by 2 bases. The CDR3 runs 14 residues. The CDR3 DNA reads TGCAGCACCGATCGGGGGGGCACCTACAATGAGCAGTTCTTC. Its protein product is CSTDRGGTYNEQFF.

This clonotype was counted a few times. V usage is TRBV4-1 and J usage is TRBJ2-5, with D perhaps assigned TRBD1 or TRBD2 (6 bases each). Germline V gene sequence: CDR1 MGHRA, CDR2 YSYEKL. The V end was cut by 0 bases, the J end by 2 bases, with 16 bases between. This CDR3 contains 17 residues. The CDR3 reads CASSQDQSRGGQETQYF. The CDR3, as DNA: TGCGCCAGCAGCCAAGATCAGTCAAGAGGGGGGCAAGAGACCCAGTACTTC.

The rearrangement uses TRBV3-1 and TRBJ1-4; 8 bases agree with TRBD1. Germline CDR1 reads LGHDT; CDR2 reads YNNKEL (reference sequence). Trimming at V came to 5 bases and at J to 8 bases, leaving 10 bases not matched to a gene. The CDR3 sequence is 15 residues long. The CDR3 region is CASSIPGGRREKLFF. The CDR3 DNA is TGTGCCAGCAGCATTCCAGGGGGCCGGCGGGAAAAACTGTTTTTT.

In its sample, this clonotype was seen a few times. CDR3 amino acids: CASSWGSDSPDTDTQYF. CDR3 DNA: TGTGCCAGCAGCTGGGGTTCTGACAGCCCTGACACAGATACGCAGTATTTT. V is TRBV7-9 and J is TRBJ2-3; D may be TRBD1 (5 bases). The CDR3 extends over 17 amino acids. Germline lookup yields CDR1 SEHNR and CDR2 FQNEAQ (reference sequence). Trimming removed 4 bases at V and 2 bases at J, with 19 bases between.

This clonotype has just one count. The gene calls are TRBV7-3 and TRBJ1-1; D not resolved. Germline CDR1 is SGHTA and CDR2 is FQGTGA. Trimming removed 1 base from V and 2 bases from J, with 11 bases in between. CDR3 length equals 15 residues. The DNA for the CDR3 is TGTGCCAGCAGCTTAAACCGGGATACCAACACTGAAGCTTTCTTT. It encodes CASSLNRDTNTEAFF.

The sample holds a few counts of this clonotype. This chain joins TRBV4-3 and TRBJ2-3; 16 bases fit TRBD2. V was pared by 6 bases and J by 2 bases, with 11 bases of the junction left unmatched. The germline V gene has CDR1 LGHNA and CDR2 YSLEER. The CDR3 loop spans 19 amino acids. The CDR3: CASRRLVGTSGGATDTQYF. The CDR3 DNA is TGCGCCAGCAGACGACTAGTCGGGACTAGCGGGGGGGCCACAGATACGCAGTATTTT.

This clonotype has more than one count but fewer than ten. The V gene is TRBV4-2, the J gene TRBJ2-4, with D possibly matching TRBD2 (6 bases). The V and J ends lost 0 bases and 1 base respectively, with 7 bases between them. CDR3 length: 15 residues. The germline CDR1 and CDR2 sequences are LGHNA and YNFKEQ. The CDR3 region is CASSQDGGAKNIQYF. CDR3 in DNA: TGTGCCAGCAGCCAAGATGGGGGGGCCAAAAACATTCAGTACTTC.

In nucleotides, the CDR3 is TGTGCCAGCAGTTACAGGGAGGACGGGGAGCTGTTTTTT. Its translation: CASSYREDGELFF. The rearrangement links TRBV12-3 or TRBV12-4 to TRBJ2-2, with D perhaps matching TRBD1 or TRBD2 (6 bases each). The CDR3 has 13 amino acids. Deletions cut 4 bases from V and 7 bases from J, with 10 bases between.

This rearrangement joins TRBV12-3 or TRBV12-4 to TRBJ1-4; D gene unclear. Trimming removed 1 base at V and 1 base at J, with 1 base between. The CDR3 loop spans 13 amino acids. CDR3 amino acids: CASSLGTNEKLFF. The CDR3 coding sequence is TGTGCCAGCAGTTTAGGAACTAATGAAAAACTGTTTTTT.

There are many counts of this clonotype. Germline and junction disagree at one end, which may indicate a read error. The CDR3 sequence is CASSLAGVQETQYF. The CDR3 nucleotides are TGTGCCAGCAGCCTAGCGGGCGTCCAAGAGACCCAGTACTTC. The chain uses TRBV7-2 and TRBJ2-5; TRBD2 agrees at 8 bases. Germline V lookup: CDR1 SGHTA, CDR2 FQGNSA. This CDR3 comprises 14 residues.

In its sample, this clonotype was seen a few times. The chain has TRBV11-2 and TRBJ2-3; D might be TRBD1 or TRBD2, each matching 5 bases. CDR3 length: 13 amino acids. Germline V gene lookup returns CDR1 SGHAT and CDR2 FQNNGV. V shed 5 bases and J shed 1 base, with 7 bases lying between them. CDR3 amino acids: CASSRGRTDTQYF. CDR3 in DNA: TGTGCCAGCAGCCGGGGACGCACAGATACGCAGTATTTT.

The rearrangement joins TRBV5-1 to TRBJ2-5; D ambiguous. The CDR3 runs to 12 residues. The ends were cut back, 1 base at V and 10 bases at J, with 11 bases in the middle. Germline lookup yields CDR1 SGHRS and CDR2 YFSETQ. The CDR3: CASSLPPTDQYF. CDR3 sequence (DNA): TGCGCCAGCAGCTTGCCACCGACGGACCAGTACTTC. Full variable domain (outside the CDR3, taken from reference TRBV5-1 and TRBJ2-5): KAGVTQTPRYLIKTRGQQVTLSCSPISGHRSVSWYQQTPGQGLQFLFEYFSETQRNKGNFPGRFSGRQFSNSRSEMNVSTLELGDSALYLCASSLPPTDQYFGPGTRLLVL.

This clonotype was seen more than once but under ten times. The chain has TRBV7-2 and TRBJ2-1; TRBD2 matches at 8 bases. This CDR3 contains 15 residues. CDR1 and CDR2 from the germline V gene are SGHTA and FQGNSA. Unmatched junction bases numbered 4, after V lost 2 bases and J lost 4 bases. CDR3 amino acids: CASSLTGGLYNEQFF. CDR3 coding DNA: TGTGCCAGCAGCTTAACGGGGGGGCTTTACAATGAGCAGTTCTTC.

V and J are TRBV29-1 and TRBJ2-3, with D perhaps matching TRBD2 (6 bases). The CDR3 covers 16 residues. CDR1 and CDR2 from the germline V gene are SQVTM and ANQGSEA. Trimming shortened V by 8 bases and J by 2 bases, and 23 bases separated the two germline ends. The CDR3 reads CSSEEWRGRVTDTQYF. The CDR3 DNA reads TGCAGCAGCGAAGAGTGGCGGGGCAGGGTCACAGATACGCAGTATTTT.

This clonotype was seen more than once but under ten times. The CDR3 nucleotides are TGTGCCAGCTTGGCTAGTGTCAGTTCCGATGAGCAGTTCTTC. Encoded protein: CASLASVSSDEQFF. The chain joins TRBV7-8 to TRBJ2-1; D gene ambiguous. V was pared by 8 bases and J by 8 bases, with 19 bases between. This CDR3 comprises 14 residues. Germline V gives CDR1 SGHVS, CDR2 FQNEAQ. Full variable domain (rest looked up from reference TRBV7-8 and TRBJ2-1): GAGVSQSPRYKVAKRGQDVALRCDPISGHVSLFWYQQALGQGPEFLTYFQNEAQLDKSGLPSDRFFAERPEGSVSTLKIQRTQQEDSAVYLCASLASVSSDEQFFGPGTRLTVL.

The rearrangement joins TRBV20-1 to TRBJ2-7; a possible D gene is TRBD2 (7 bases). From germline, CDR1 is DFQATT and CDR2 SNEGSKA (reference sequence). The CDR3 has 15 residues. Trimming pared 5 bases from V and 0 bases from J, leaving 17 bases between. The CDR3 protein is CSAGEGGVGSYEQYV. DNA of the CDR3: TGCAGTGCTGGGGAGGGGGGGGTAGGCTCCTACGAGCAGTACGTC.

This clonotype was observed a handful of times. In DNA form, the CDR3 reads TGCGCCAGCAGCTTGAGTAGCGGGGGTGGAGAGCAGTACTTC. This encodes CASSLSSGGGEQYF. The V call is TRBV5-1, the J call TRBJ2-7; 9 bases match TRBD2. This CDR3 has 14 residues. The germline CDR1 and CDR2 sequences are SGHRS and YFSETQ. V dropped 1 base and J dropped 7; count of bases not matched to a gene: 6.